This TCR beta chain stems from a study of CD8+ T cells in alopecia areata. Extracted RNA was reverse transcribed, and the resulting cDNA served as sequencing template. Sequenced by immunoSEQ multiplex PCR; TCRdb stores in-frame clones only, minus some. The sample shows about 8,900 clones, about 67% of them seen only once. Alopecia areata patients had lesional scalp punch biopsies and peripheral blood taken from them. The V and J ends lost 1 base and 0 bases respectively, with 11 bases between them. Germline V gives CDR1 SGHAT, CDR2 FQNNGV. The CDR3 is made up of 16 amino acids. This clonotype originated in a human donor with alopecia areata. This chain uses TRBV11-2 with TRBJ2-3, with D possibly matching TRBD1 (6 bases). The sequenced material came from skin. CDR3 loop: CASSLAGAGSTDTQYF. In DNA, the CDR3 is TGTGCCAGCAGCTTAGCAGGGGCTGGGAGCACAGATACGCAGTATTTT.